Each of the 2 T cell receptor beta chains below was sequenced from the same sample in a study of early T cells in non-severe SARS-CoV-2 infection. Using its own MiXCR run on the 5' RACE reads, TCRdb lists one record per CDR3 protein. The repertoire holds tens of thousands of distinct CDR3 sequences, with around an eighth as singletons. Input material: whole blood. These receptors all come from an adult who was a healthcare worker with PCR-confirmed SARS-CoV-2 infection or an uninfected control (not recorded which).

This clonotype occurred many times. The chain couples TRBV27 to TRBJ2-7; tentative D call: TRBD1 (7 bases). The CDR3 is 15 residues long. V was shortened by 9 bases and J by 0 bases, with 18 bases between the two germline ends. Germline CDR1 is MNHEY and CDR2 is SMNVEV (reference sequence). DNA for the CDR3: TGTGCCAGTTCTAGGCGGGGACAGTCCTCCTACGAGCAGTACTTC. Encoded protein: CASSRRGQSSYEQYF.

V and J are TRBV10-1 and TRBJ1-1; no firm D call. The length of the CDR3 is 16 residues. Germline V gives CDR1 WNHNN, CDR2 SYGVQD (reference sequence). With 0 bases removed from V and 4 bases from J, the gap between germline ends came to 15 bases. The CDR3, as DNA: TGCGCCAGCAGTGAGTCGAAGATAAGACATTGCACTGAAGCTTTCTTT. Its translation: CASSESKIRHCTEAFF.